One and the same sample provided the 21 T cell receptor beta chains below, sequenced in a study of T cells in Graves' hyperthyroidism and ophthalmopathy. Amplified TCR beta CDR3 regions derived from RNA transcripts. With the HTBI primer set, the TCR CDR3 went through a first round of RT-PCR. TCRdb fed the multiplex PCR reads into MiXCR, producing one record per CDR3 protein. The sample has about 560,000 distinct CDR3 sequences; 46% are singletons. Sequenced sample: peripheral blood or thyroid tissue (not recorded which). All receptors derive from a woman aged 18-30 years with Graves' hyperthyroidism.

Many counts were recorded for this clonotype. The chain combines TRBV2 with TRBJ1-1; no clear D gene. Germline CDR1 and CDR2: SNHLY and FYNNEI. V dropped 6 bases and J dropped 0 bases, with 11 bases sitting between them. This CDR3 contains 14 residues. The CDR3 loop reads CASSFRGMNTEAFF. In DNA, the CDR3 is TGTGCCAGCAGCTTTCGAGGAATGAACACTGAAGCTTTCTTT. The full variable domain, its missing parts supplied by reference TRBV2 and TRBJ1-1, is EPEVTQTPSHQVTQMGQEVILRCVPISNHLYFYWYRQILGQKVEFLVSFYNNEISEKSEIFDDQFSVERPDGSNFTLKIRSTKLEDSAMYFCASSFRGMNTEAFFGQGTRLTVV.

This clonotype rates as large. This chain uses TRBV25-1 with TRBJ1-2; possible D gene TRBD1, 5 bases. The CDR3 runs 13 residues. Germline-derived CDR1 and CDR2 are MGHDK and SYGVNS. With 2 bases removed from V and 8 bases from J, the gap between germline ends came to 12 bases. CDR3 in DNA: TGTGCCAGCAGTGAAGTGGGGCGACAGGGCTACACCTTC. It yields the protein CASSEVGRQGYTF.

V and J are TRBV19 and TRBJ2-6; D not resolved. The germline CDR1 and CDR2 sequences are LNHDA and SQIVND (reference sequence). V lost 2 bases and J 0 bases, leaving 2 bases between the germline ends. This CDR3 spans 14 amino acids. In DNA form, the CDR3 reads TGTGCCAGTAGTATATACTCTGGGGCCAACGTCCTGACTTTC. Its translation is CASSIYSGANVLTF. Looking up the rest from reference TRBV19 and TRBJ2-6 gives the full variable domain: DGGITQSPKYLFRKEGQNVTLSCEQNLNHDAMYWYRQDPGQGLRLIYYSQIVNDFQKGDIAEGYSVSREKKESFPLTVTSAQKNPTAFYLCASSIYSGANVLTFGAGSRLTVL.

The chain is built from TRBV7-2 and TRBJ1-4; D is unresolved. The CDR3 has 16 residues. The ends were cut back, 4 bases at V and 6 bases at J, with 18 bases in the middle. The V gene's germline CDR1 is SGHTA and CDR2 FQGNSA. CDR3 sequence: CASSSTSPYADEKLFF. The CDR3 bases are TGTGCCAGCAGCTCAACAAGCCCCTATGCAGATGAAAAACTGTTTTTT.

This chain links TRBV2 with TRBJ1-1; 7 bases map to TRBD1. The CDR3 consists of 15 residues. The germline V gene has CDR1 SNHLY and CDR2 FYNNEI. Losses at the gene ends were 9 bases for V and 4 bases for J; bases not matched to a gene: 14. CDR3 region: CASSIVGQVSTEAFF. CDR3 DNA: TGTGCCAGTAGTATAGTCGGACAGGTGAGCACTGAAGCTTTCTTT.

V usage is TRBV7-9 and J usage is TRBJ2-7; the D gene could be TRBD1 or TRBD2 (6 bases each). The CDR3 length is 15 residues. The V gene's germline CDR1 is SEHNR and CDR2 FQNEAQ (reference sequence). The V and J ends lost 1 base and 3 bases respectively, with 13 bases between them. The DNA of the CDR3 is TGTGCCAGCAGCTTAGAAACGGGGGCTCTCTACGAGCAGTACTTC. Protein: CASSLETGALYEQYF. Full variable domain (remainder filled in from reference TRBV7-9 and TRBJ2-7): DTGVSQNPRHKITKRGQNVTFRCDPISEHNRLYWYRQTLGQGPEFLTYFQNEAQLEKSRLLSDRFSAERPKGSFSTLEIQRTEQGDSAMYLCASSLETGALYEQYFGPGTRLTVT.

This clonotype occurred many times. The chain carries TRBV29-1 and TRBJ1-5; maybe TRBD1 (6 bases). Germline loops: CDR1 SQVTM, CDR2 ANQGSEA. The CDR3 totals 14 residues. V was shortened by 6 bases and J by 7 bases, with 19 bases between the two germline ends. The CDR3 sequence: CSVATGYKRQPQHF. The CDR3 DNA sequence: TGCAGCGTAGCTACAGGGTATAAGCGGCAGCCCCAGCATTTT.

The chain combines TRBV20-1 with TRBJ2-7; 7 nucleotides line up with TRBD1. V was clipped by 6 bases and J by 1 base; unmatched bases: 12. This CDR3 is built from 15 residues. The germline V gene encodes CDR1 DFQATT and CDR2 SNEGSKA (reference sequence). The CDR3 region has the DNA TGCAGTGCCAACGAGGGGACAGACCCGTCCTACGAGCAGTACTTC. Translated: CSANEGTDPSYEQYF.

V usage is TRBV15 and J usage is TRBJ2-7; 9 nucleotides align to TRBD1. The length of the CDR3 is 15 residues. V lost 3 bases, J lost 5 bases, and 8 bases stayed unmatched. Germline V lookup: CDR1 LNHNV, CDR2 YYDKDF (reference sequence). The CDR3 DNA is TGTGCCACCAGCAGCTTGGACTGGACAGGGGACGAGCAGTACTTC. Translated, it gives CATSSLDWTGDEQYF.

Concerning this clonotype: One end of the junction does not line up with germline, which may come from a read error. J is TRBJ1-4 and V is TRBV29-1, with a tentative D call TRBD1 (6 bases). The CDR3 contains 15 residues. Germline CDR1 SQVTM, CDR2 ANQGSEA. CDR3 DNA: TGCAGCGTTGAAGATAAACAGGGCTCTAATGAAGAACTGTTTTTT. It translates to CSVEDKQGSNEELFF.

The chain carries TRBV7-8 and TRBJ1-6; no clear D. Trimming left V 5 bases short and J 4 bases short, with 12 bases between. The CDR3 has 15 residues. Germline V gene sequence: CDR1 SGHVS, CDR2 FQNEAQ. In nucleotides, the CDR3 is TGTGCCAGCAGCCCCGACGTGATATATAATTCACCCCTCCACTTT. Translating gives CASSPDVIYNSPLHF.

This clonotype occurred a few times. This chain uses TRBV6-4 with TRBJ1-2; possibly TRBD1 for D (5 bases). The germline gives CDR1 MRHNA, CDR2 SNTAGT. Deletions cut 6 bases from V and 8 bases from J, with 16 bases between. The CDR3 consists of 13 residues. In nucleotides, the CDR3 is TGTGCCAGCAGGATGACAGCGGCCGGCGGCTACACCTTC. It codes for CASRMTAAGGYTF.

This clonotype was counted many times. The V gene is TRBV29-1, the J gene TRBJ1-1, with 11 bases fitting TRBD1. Germline V CDR1 and CDR2: SQVTM, ANQGSEA. The CDR3 spans 13 residues. V was pared by 4 bases and J by 11 bases, with 9 bases of the junction left unmatched. CDR3 region: CSVGSRDRGDAFF. The CDR3 DNA reads TGCAGCGTTGGAAGCCGGGACAGGGGGGACGCTTTCTTT.

This clonotype occurred once. The CDR3 DNA sequence: TGTGCCAGCAGCCTACTAGCGGCCTCAGATACGCAGTATTTT. Translating gives CASSLLAASDTQYF. V and J are TRBV7-3 and TRBJ2-3; 8 positions match TRBD2. The CDR3 contains 14 residues. CDR1 is SGHTA and CDR2 is FQGTGA in the germline V gene. With V trimmed by 5 bases and J by 4 bases, 5 bases remained unmatched.

This clonotype has only one observation. The CDR3 region has the DNA TGCAGTGCTTGGGACAGGGAAACCGGGGAGCTGTTTTTT. It encodes CSAWDRETGELFF. V and J are TRBV20-1 and TRBJ2-2; 9 bases agree with TRBD1. This CDR3 comprises 13 residues. The trim removed 5 bases at V and 5 bases at J, leaving 3 bases unmatched. CDR1 and CDR2 (germline): DFQATT, SNEGSKA (reference sequence).

Worth noting for this clonotype: This sequence may be a read error, since a much larger clone differs from it by one base. CDR3 nucleotide sequence: TGCAGCGTGAAGACAGGGGGCACCCCCTACGAGCAGTACTTC. This gives the protein CSVKTGGTPYEQYF. The V call is TRBV29-1, the J call TRBJ2-7; 10 bases map to TRBD1. Losses at the gene ends were 6 bases for V and 2 bases for J; bases not matched to a gene: 7. Germline V CDR1 and CDR2: SQVTM, ANQGSEA. The length of the CDR3 is 14 residues.

This clonotype was detected ten times or more. The V gene is TRBV24-1, the J gene TRBJ2-2; D call uncertain. Trimming cost V 5 bases and J 0 bases, with 0 bases left between them. Germline assignment: CDR1 KGHDR and CDR2 SFDVKD. The CDR3 totals 12 residues. Here the CDR3 reads CATSANTGELFF. CDR3 sequence (DNA): TGTGCCACCAGTGCGAACACCGGGGAGCTGTTTTTT.

Turning to this clonotype: A much larger clone lies a single base off, so this may be a read error. This sequence joins TRBV7-9 and TRBJ2-5; a possible D gene is TRBD1 (6 bases). The length of the CDR3 is 14 residues. The germline CDR1 and CDR2 sequences are SEHNR and FQNEAQ (reference sequence). DNA of the CDR3: TGTGCCAACAGCCCCCGACAGGCTATGGAGACCCAGTACTTC. Translated, it gives CANSPRQAMETQYF.

In regard to this clonotype: A much more abundant neighbour one base away suggests this may be a read error. V and J are TRBV7-2 and TRBJ2-7; TRBD2 matches at 9 bases. Germline loops: CDR1 SGHTA, CDR2 FQGNSA. The CDR3 sequence is 12 residues long. The DNA for the CDR3 is TGTGCCAGCAGCATAGCGGGGGACGAGCAGTACTTC. This encodes CASSIAGDEQYF.

This clonotype was seen once. A clone one base away is much larger, so this may be a read error. The V and J genes are TRBV20-1 and TRBJ1-5; D is undetermined. Per the germline V gene, CDR1 is DFQATT and CDR2 is SNEGSKA (reference sequence). Trimming shortened V by 0 bases and J by 6 bases, and 6 bases separated the two germline ends. The CDR3 runs 12 residues. In nucleotides, the CDR3 is TGCAGTGCTAGAGATGGCCCTCAGCCCCAGCATTTT. Translation gives CSARDGPQPQHF.

This chain uses TRBV7-9 with TRBJ1-6, with 10 bases matching TRBD1. Trimming cost V 0 bases and J 5 bases; bases outside gene matches: 1. The CDR3 length is 16 residues. The V gene's germline CDR1 is SEHNR and CDR2 FQNEAQ (reference sequence). The CDR3 spells CASSLAGTGDNSPLHF. DNA for the CDR3: TGTGCCAGCAGCTTAGCGGGGACAGGGGATAATTCACCCCTCCACTTT.